The rows below give T cell receptor beta chains drawn from one sample of a study of blood T cell repertoires in COVID-19. This table comes from immunoSEQ multiplex PCR, and its TCRdb copy is limited to in-frame clones, with some not included. The table has some 450,000 clones, roughly 90% seen once; the top ten hold less than 0.95%. The specimen was peripheral blood. The receptors originated from a man aged 18 to 30 with COVID-19, enrolled during active disease. The CDR3 runs from the conserved cysteine through the conserved F or W. D genes are given only for firm matches. Where a row states a size, it is once, few, many or the class of an expanded clone; other rows omit it.

j_call	v_call	clone_size	d_call	cdr3_nt	cdr3_aa
TRBJ1-1	TRBV5-6	many	TRBD1	TGTGCCAGCAGCCTAGGGACAGGGTCGAACACTGAAGCTTTCTTT	CASSLGTGSNTEAFF
TRBJ1-1	TRBV4-1	NA	TRBD1	TGCGCCAGCAGCCAAGTTCGGGACAGGGGGCGGTGGGTCTTT	CASSQVRDRGRWVF
TRBJ2-5	TRBV7-3	NA	NA	TGTGCCAGCAGCACCTCCGGGGAAGAGACCCAGTACTTC	CASSTSGEETQYF
TRBJ1-2	TRBV5-4	few	NA	TGTGCCAGCAGGGACCGGGGACTTAATTACTTC	CASRDRGLNYF
TRBJ1-4	TRBV6-5	NA	TRBD1	TGTGCCAGCAGAACAGGACAGGGAGGGGGTGAAAAACTGTTTTTT	CASRTGQGGGEKLFF
TRBJ2-1	TRBV6-6	NA	TRBD1	TGTGCCAGCAGTACCCAGGGGGCCTCCTACAATGAGCAGTTCTTC	CASSTQGASYNEQFF
TRBJ2-1	TRBV12-5	NA	TRBD2	TGTGCTAGTGGAGCAGGCCGACTAGCTCTTCTCAATGAGCAGTTCTTC	CASGAGRLALLNEQFF
TRBJ1-1	TRBV5-8	NA	NA	TGTGCCAGCAGCTTGGGGGGGCAGAACACTGAAGCTTTCTTT	CASSLGGQNTEAFF
TRBJ2-1	TRBV5-6	NA	TRBD2	TGTGCCAGCAGCTTGGCGGGACTAGAGTTTGAGCAGTTCTTC	CASSLAGLEFEQFF
TRBJ2-1	TRBV6-1	once	NA	TGTGCCAGCAGTGAATGGACAGCCCCGAATGAGCAGTTCTTC	CASSEWTAPNEQFF
TRBJ2-2	TRBV7-9	NA	TRBD2	TGTGCGAGCCAAAGCGGGGGGGCAATCGGGGAGCTGTTTTTT	CASQSGGAIGELFF
TRBJ2-1	TRBV19	NA	NA	TGTGCCAGTAGTATGGGCCCCCTTCCTGAGCAGTTCTTC	CASSMGPLPEQFF
TRBJ1-3	TRBV7-9	NA	NA	TGTGCCAGCAGCTTACAGGGTTCCTCTGGAAACACCATATATTTT	CASSLQGSSGNTIYF
TRBJ2-5	TRBV30	NA	TRBD1	TGTGCCTGGAGTCACAGGGGGCGCGGAGAGACCCAGTACTTC	CAWSHRGRGETQYF
TRBJ1-5	TRBV3-1/TRBV3-2	NA	NA	TGTGCCAGCAGCCAAGGAGGGTATAGCAATCAGCCCCAGCATTTT	CASSQGGYSNQPQHF
TRBJ2-7	TRBV4-1	NA	NA	TGCGCCAGCAGCCAGGGAGCAAACGAGCAGTACTTC	CASSQGANEQYF
TRBJ2-7	TRBV5-5	NA	NA	TGTGCCAGCGCGGTCAAACTAGAATCCTACGAGCAGTACTTC	CASAVKLESYEQYF
TRBJ2-2	TRBV5-6	NA	NA	TGTGCCAGCAGCCCTTCTCCGGGAGCAAACACCGGGGAGCTGTTTTTT	CASSPSPGANTGELFF
TRBJ1-3	TRBV2	NA	NA	TGTGCCAGCACCAGGGGATTCGCTGGAAACACCATATATTTT	CASTRGFAGNTIYF
TRBJ1-2	TRBV24-1	NA	TRBD1	TGTGCCACCAGACCATCCACAGGGGGCGCCGGCTATGGCTACACCTTC	CATRPSTGGAGYGYTF
TRBJ1-4	TRBV7-8	NA	NA	TGTGCCAGCAGCTTAGGGGGGCTCGCAACTAATGAAAAACTGTTTTTT	CASSLGGLATNEKLFF
TRBJ2-5	TRBV5-8	NA	NA	TGTGCCAGCAGCTTGGCACAGTTCCAAGAGACCCAGTACTTC	CASSLAQFQETQYF
TRBJ2-1	TRBV5-4	NA	TRBD1	TGTGCCAGCAGCTCCGGGACAGACTACAATGAGCAGTTCTTC	CASSSGTDYNEQFF
TRBJ2-5	TRBV2	NA	NA	TGTGCCAGCAGTCAAGCGTTCAGGGGTGAGACCCAGTACTTC	CASSQAFRGETQYF
TRBJ2-3	TRBV7-2	NA	TRBD2	TGTGCCAGCAGCGCTAGCGGGAGGGCCTTGGTAGATACGCAGTATTTT	CASSASGRALVDTQYF
TRBJ2-2	TRBV19	once	NA	TGTGCCAGTAGTATAAATGAGTACACCGGGGAGCTGTTTTTT	CASSINEYTGELFF
TRBJ1-2	TRBV11-2	NA	TRBD1	TGTGCCAGCAGCCGGGGACAGGGGGGAGGTGGCTACACCTTC	CASSRGQGGGGYTF
TRBJ2-1	TRBV7-8	NA	NA	TGTGCCAGCCGAGCGAGGGATGAGCAGTTCTTC	CASRARDEQFF
TRBJ2-7	TRBV5-4	NA	TRBD1	TGTGCCAGCAGCTGGGACAGCTCCTACGAGCAGTACTTC	CASSWDSSYEQYF
TRBJ1-6	TRBV12-3/TRBV12-4	NA	NA	TGTGCCAGCAGCCAGGAAACTTCACCCCTCCACTTT	CASSQETSPLHF
TRBJ2-1	TRBV12-5	NA	NA	TGTGCTAGTGGACGGCTAGCGACTGAACAGTTCTTC	CASGRLATEQFF
TRBJ2-1	TRBV5-4	once	TRBD2	TGTGCCAGCAGCTTGGGGGGGGTGGGGACTAGCGCGAACAATGAGCAGTTCTTC	CASSLGGVGTSANNEQFF
TRBJ2-1	TRBV18	once	TRBD2	TGTGCCAGCTCATCAAGGACTAGCGGAAGCTCCTACAATGAGCAGTTCTTC	CASSSRTSGSSYNEQFF
TRBJ2-1	TRBV4-2	once	TRBD2	TGTGCCAGCAGCCAAGAGCGGGGGGGCTACAATGAGCAGTTCTTC	CASSQERGGYNEQFF
TRBJ2-1	TRBV5-1	NA	NA	TGCGCCAGCAGCCCGACATCGAGCTCCTACAATGAGCAGTTCTTC	CASSPTSSSYNEQFF
TRBJ2-7	TRBV15	NA	TRBD1	TGTGCCACCAGCAGAGGCCGCGGACAGGGAAACGAGCAGTACTTC	CATSRGRGQGNEQYF
TRBJ2-7	TRBV12-5	NA	TRBD1	TGTGCTAGTGCAGGGGGACAGTCCAGCGAGCAGTACTTC	CASAGGQSSEQYF
TRBJ2-1	TRBV11-1	NA	TRBD2	TGTGCCAGCAGCTTAGTAGCGGGGGGGCGAGGGCCTGAGCAGTTCTTC	CASSLVAGGRGPEQFF
TRBJ2-7	TRBV19	NA	NA	TGTGCCAGTTCCTACGGGGACTCCTACGAGCAGTACTTC	CASSYGDSYEQYF
TRBJ2-7	TRBV6-5	NA	NA	TGTGCCAGCTCCCGAACATCCTACGAGCAGTACTTC	CASSRTSYEQYF
TRBJ2-1	TRBV27	NA	TRBD2	TGTGCCAGCAGTTCCCGGACTAGCGCAAACCACAATGAGCAGTTCTTC	CASSSRTSANHNEQFF
TRBJ2-1	TRBV9	few	TRBD2	TGTGCCAGCAGCGTCACTAGCGGGGGGGATGAGCAGTTCTTC	CASSVTSGGDEQFF
TRBJ2-1	TRBV7-9	NA	NA	TGTGCCAGCAGGGCAACTACCTCCTACAATGAGCAGTTCTTC	CASRATTSYNEQFF
TRBJ2-3	TRBV24-1	NA	NA	TGTGCCACCAGTTCCCGGTATTCGGCGGGAGATACGCAGTATTTT	CATSSRYSAGDTQYF
TRBJ2-2	TRBV19	NA	NA	TGTGCCAGTAGGCTCTCCAGGGGCCCGAACACCGGGGAGCTGTTTTTT	CASRLSRGPNTGELFF
TRBJ2-6	TRBV6-6	NA	NA	TGTGCCAGCAAGGAGGGGCTGTCTGGGGCCAACGTCCTGACTTTC	CASKEGLSGANVLTF
TRBJ2-5	TRBV24-1	few	TRBD2	TGTGCCACCAGTGATAACCGGGGGGGGGCAGAGACCCAGTACTTC	CATSDNRGGAETQYF
TRBJ2-3	TRBV15	once	TRBD2	TGTGCCACCAGCAGAGATCGGGGGGAGGATACGCAGTATTTT	CATSRDRGEDTQYF
TRBJ2-2	TRBV7-7	NA	TRBD2	TGTGCTAGCAGCGAGCGGGAGTTGGTCGGGGAGCTGTTTTTT	CASSERELVGELFF
TRBJ1-1	TRBV19	NA	NA	TGTGCCAGTAGTATAGATACCGGGACTTTGAACACTGAAGCTTTCTTT	CASSIDTGTLNTEAFF
TRBJ2-2	TRBV7-9	NA	NA	TGTGCCACCGGGGGACCTGGCGGATACCGGGAGCTGTTTTTT	CATGGPGGYRELFF
TRBJ1-1	TRBV6-5	NA	NA	TGTGCCAGCAGTAGCAGGGTCGACACTGAAGCTTTCTTT	CASSSRVDTEAFF
TRBJ2-7	TRBV5-1	NA	NA	TGCGCCAGCAGCTTGGAAGTGGGAGCCCTAACCTACGAGCAGTACTTC	CASSLEVGALTYEQYF
TRBJ2-2	TRBV19	NA	NA	TGTGCCAGTAGTCCCCACACAGGGCCTAACACCGGGGAGCTGTTTTTT	CASSPHTGPNTGELFF
TRBJ1-5	TRBV5-7	NA	NA	TGTGCCAGCAGCTTGCCAGGAACCCAGCCCCAGCATTTT	CASSLPGTQPQHF
TRBJ1-1	TRBV5-1	NA	NA	TGCGCCAGCAGCTCAGGGGACCTGAACACTGAAGCTTTCTTT	CASSSGDLNTEAFF
TRBJ2-7	TRBV29-1	NA	NA	TGCAGCGTTGAAGGCGGACGGGGTAGCGACGAGCAGTACTTC	CSVEGGRGSDEQYF
TRBJ2-1	TRBV7-3	NA	TRBD2	TGTGCCAGCAGCTTAAAGCTAGCGGGAGCCAATGAGCAGTTCTTC	CASSLKLAGANEQFF